This TCR beta chain was documented in a study of shared clonotypes between healthy human individuals. Deletions cut 4 bases from V and 4 bases from J, with 10 bases between. Germline V gene lookup returns CDR1 ENHRY and CDR2 SYGVKD. This CDR3 has 13 amino acids. It was on ten immunoSEQ deep assay plates that unsorted PBMC DNA was sequenced. Assay: immunoSEQ multiplex PCR; the TCRdb copy retains only in-frame clones and omits some. The sample shows around 500,000 clones, less than 80% of them seen only once. Donors comprised healthy HIV-negative adults lacking recent acute infections or vaccinations. Those who donated, Caucasian adults without exception, all lived in Nashville, Tennessee.

Sequencing input: PBMCs. The chain couples TRBV10-3 to TRBJ1-1, with D possibly being TRBD1 (5 bases). The clonotype comes from a woman aged 40 to 50 in good health. Some clones in this sample may be carry-over from other donors' samples. In DNA form, the CDR3 reads TGTGCCATCAGTGGAGGGGTCCCCACTGAAGCTTTCTTT. It specifies CAISGGVPTEAFF.